These 23 T cell receptor beta chains originate from one sample sequenced in a study of cytomegalovirus exposure and HLA in healthy donors. This table comes from immunoSEQ multiplex PCR, and its TCRdb copy is limited to in-frame clones, with some not included. The data hold about 140,000 clones, with about 90% observed a single time. The material sequenced was PBMCs. The receptors come from a man between 18 and 29 years old in good health and CMV-seronegative.

A remark on this clone: The sample carries other DNA sequences with the same CDR3. The rearrangement links TRBV7-2 to TRBJ1-5; 8 positions agree with TRBD1. The CDR3 covers 13 residues. Germline V gene lookup returns CDR1 SGHTA and CDR2 FQGNSA. J lost 5 bases, V lost 5 bases, and 2 bases had no gene match. CDR3 sequence: CASSLDRDQPQHF. The CDR3 nucleotides are TGTGCCAGCAGCCTGGACAGGGATCAGCCCCAGCATTTT. The complete variable domain, with remaining parts taken from reference TRBV7-2 and TRBJ1-5, reads GAGVSQSPSNKVTEKGKDVELRCDPISGHTALYWYRQSLGQGLEFLIYFQGNSAPDKSGLPSDRFSAERTGGSVSTLTIQRTQQEDSAVYLCASSLDRDQPQHFGDGTRLSIL.

The J gene is TRBJ1-2, the V gene TRBV6-6; D not certain. V lost 4 bases, J lost 7 bases, and 19 bases lay in between. The CDR3 spans 15 residues. Germline loops: CDR1 MNHNY, CDR2 SVGAGI (reference sequence). The chain's CDR3 is CASSSPQPGSGGYTF. The CDR3 DNA follows: TGTGCCAGCAGTTCCCCCCAGCCAGGCTCCGGTGGCTACACCTTC.

The J gene is TRBJ1-6, the V gene TRBV14; TRBD1 agrees at 7 bases. This CDR3 has 13 residues. V lost 3 bases and J lost 9; bases outside the gene matches: 2. In germline, CDR1 is SGHDN, CDR2 FVKESK. CDR3 DNA sequence: TGTGCCAGCAGCCAGACAGGGTTTTCACCCCTCCACTTT. It codes for CASSQTGFSPLHF. Using reference TRBV14 and TRBJ1-6 for the parts outside the CDR3, the full variable domain is EAGVTQFPSHSVIEKGQTVTLRCDPISGHDNLYWYRRVMGKEIKFLLHFVKESKQDESGMPNNRFLAERTGGTYSTLKVQPAELEDSGVYFCASSQTGFSPLHFGNGTRLTVT.

J is TRBJ1-5 and V is TRBV5-1, with TRBD1 as a possible D gene (5 bases). Germline values: CDR1 SGHRS, CDR2 YFSETQ. The CDR3 is 14 amino acids. Trimming removed 2 bases from V and 5 bases from J, with 11 bases in between. CDR3 in DNA: TGCGCCAGCAGCTTAGGAGGGGACGATCAGCCCCAGCATTTT. This encodes CASSLGGDDQPQHF.

The rearrangement links TRBV5-4 to TRBJ1-1, with D possibly TRBD1 on 5 matching bases. This CDR3 contains 15 residues. In germline, CDR1 is SGHNT, CDR2 YYREEE (reference sequence). V lost 4 bases and J lost 4, with 17 bases in between. The CDR3 nucleotides are TGTGCCAGCAGCGCCGGGGACTTGTACCCCACTGAAGCTTTCTTT. Protein product: CASSAGDLYPTEAFF. Filled out from reference TRBV5-4 and TRBJ1-1, the complete variable domain reads ETGVTQSPTHLIKTRGQQVTLRCSSQSGHNTVSWYQQALGQGPQFIFQYYREEENGRGNFPPRFSGLQFPNYSSELNVNALELDDSALYLCASSAGDLYPTEAFFGQGTRLTVV.

This rearrangement joins TRBV15 to TRBJ1-2, with a possible D match to TRBD1 (5 bases). V lost 4 bases and J lost 7, with 13 bases in between. This CDR3 is built from 13 residues. Germline assignment: CDR1 LNHNV and CDR2 YYDKDF (reference sequence). The DNA for the CDR3 is TGTGCCACCAGCACTTCTTCAGGGTCTGGCTACACCTTC. Amino acids: CATSTSSGSGYTF. The complete variable domain, with remaining parts taken from reference TRBV15 and TRBJ1-2, reads DAMVIQNPRYQVTQFGKPVTLSCSQTLNHNVMYWYQQKSSQAPKLLFHYYDKDFNNEADTPDNFQSRRPNTSFCFLDIRSPGLGDTAMYLCATSTSSGSGYTFGSGTRLTVV.

The rearrangement links TRBV2 to TRBJ2-3; 8 bases agree with TRBD1. The CDR3 length is 16 residues. V was pared by 5 bases and J by 3 bases, with 10 bases of the junction left unmatched. CDR1 is SNHLY, CDR2 FYNNEI, per germline. This chain's CDR3 is CASSPRDRMGTDTQYF. CDR3 DNA sequence: TGTGCCAGCAGTCCTAGGGACAGGATGGGGACAGATACGCAGTATTTT.

The chain couples TRBV13 to TRBJ2-3; 10 bases fit TRBD1. The germline V gene encodes CDR1 PRHDT and CDR2 FYEKMQ (reference sequence). V was clipped by 7 bases and J by 3 bases; unmatched bases: 7. This CDR3 region has 15 residues. The CDR3 sequence: CASTPPGQGTDTQYF. In nucleotides, the CDR3 is TGTGCCAGCACCCCCCCGGGACAGGGGACAGATACGCAGTATTTT. Filled out from reference TRBV13 and TRBJ2-3, the complete variable domain reads AAGVIQSPRHLIKEKRETATLKCYPIPRHDTVYWYQQGPGQDPQFLISFYEKMQSDKGSIPDRFSAQQFSDYHSELNMSSLELGDSALYFCASTPPGQGTDTQYFGPGTRLTVL.

The V and J genes are TRBV10-3 and TRBJ2-7; 7 positions agree with TRBD1. CDR3 length: 16 amino acids. Germline assignment: CDR1 ENHRY and CDR2 SYGVKD. V was pared by 0 bases and J by 0 bases, with 5 bases of the junction left unmatched. CDR3 loop: CAISESTTGSSYEQYF. DNA of the CDR3: TGTGCCATCAGTGAGTCGACGACAGGGAGCTCCTACGAGCAGTACTTC.

This chain links TRBV25-1 with TRBJ2-1; TRBD1 aligns across 10 bases. Per germline, CDR1 MGHDK and CDR2 SYGVNS. V lost 5 bases to trimming and J lost 4 bases; unmatched junction nucleotides: 2. The CDR3 spans 14 residues. The CDR3 here is CASSRTGGYNEQFF. CDR3 nucleotides: TGTGCCAGCAGTAGGACAGGGGGATACAATGAGCAGTTCTTC.

This chain joins TRBV9 and TRBJ2-2; no definite D call. There are 13 residues in the CDR3. Per germline, CDR1 SGDLS and CDR2 YYNGEE. V was cut by 6 bases and J by 5 bases, with 11 bases left in between. The DNA of the CDR3 is TGTGCCAGCAAAAGAGATCGTACCGGGGAGCTGTTTTTT. This sequence encodes CASKRDRTGELFF.

The gene calls are TRBV4-1 and TRBJ1-4; D is undetermined. The germline V and J ends were trimmed by 1 base and 8 bases, with 11 bases remaining between them. Germline V gene lookup returns CDR1 MGHRA and CDR2 YSYEKL. This CDR3 is built from 14 residues. The CDR3 protein is CASSQVVAGEKLFF. The CDR3 DNA sequence: TGCGCCAGCAGCCAAGTTGTGGCAGGCGAAAAACTGTTTTTT.

The chain combines TRBV4-1 with TRBJ2-5; 16 bases map to TRBD2. CDR1 and CDR2 from the germline V gene are MGHRA and YSYEKL. J was trimmed by 4 bases and V by 4 bases; bases with no gene match: 6. The CDR3 has 17 amino acids. The CDR3 DNA follows: TGCGCCAGCAGCCCGTTCGGGACTAGCGGGGGGGCAGAGACCCAGTACTTC. Encoded protein: CASSPFGTSGGAETQYF.

The chain is built from TRBV5-6 and TRBJ1-1; 7 bases are shared with TRBD1. The V gene's germline CDR1 is SGHDT and CDR2 YYEEEE. The CDR3 consists of 13 residues. Losses at the gene ends were 4 bases for V and 8 bases for J; bases not matched to a gene: 8. The chain's CDR3 is CASSLRQGGEAFF. The CDR3 nucleotides are TGTGCCAGCAGCCTCAGACAGGGCGGGGAAGCTTTCTTT.

The V gene is TRBV10-1, the J gene TRBJ2-3, with D possibly being TRBD2 (6 bases). The CDR3 totals 15 residues. Between the trimmed V and J ends, which lost 3 bases and 6 bases, there was a span of 16 bases. The V gene's germline CDR1 is WNHNN and CDR2 SYGVQD (reference sequence). This CDR3 reads CASSEGGTVQDTQYF. CDR3 coding DNA: TGCGCCAGCAGTGAAGGTGGGACTGTGCAGGATACGCAGTATTTT.

On this clone: A read error may produce the germline difference seen at one junction end. The chain links TRBV10-2 to TRBJ1-5; the match to TRBD1 covers 7 bases. The CDR3 totals 15 residues. Germline loops: CDR1 WSHSY, CDR2 SAAADI. The CDR3 sequence: CASSERVGGNQPQHF. In nucleotides, the CDR3 is TGCGCCAGCAGTGAACGAGTAGGGGGCAACCAGCCCCAGCATTTT.

The J gene is TRBJ2-2, the V gene TRBV7-6; D is possibly TRBD1 (5 bases). In germline, CDR1 is SGHVS, CDR2 FNYEAQ. The CDR3 contains 15 residues. V shed 3 bases and J shed 3 bases, with 11 bases lying between them. The chain's CDR3 is CASSFWSRDTGELFF. The DNA for the CDR3 is TGTGCCAGCAGCTTTTGGTCCAGGGACACCGGGGAGCTGTTTTTT.

This chain joins TRBV11-2 and TRBJ2-7; D gene unclear. CDR1 and CDR2 from the germline V gene are SGHAT and FQNNGV. The CDR3 has 12 amino acids. V lost 5 bases and J 9 bases, leaving 14 bases between the germline ends. CDR3 protein: CASSQPTPWQYF. The CDR3 DNA sequence: TGTGCCAGCAGCCAACCAACTCCCTGGCAGTACTTC.

V usage is TRBV27 and J usage is TRBJ2-1; D gene ambiguous. This CDR3 has 15 amino acids. Trimming removed 4 bases at V and 1 base at J, with 11 bases between. Germline V lookup: CDR1 MNHEY, CDR2 SMNVEV (reference sequence). CDR3 amino acids: CASSSALTSYNEQFF. For the CDR3, the DNA is TGTGCCAGCAGTTCGGCTCTGACTTCCTACAATGAGCAGTTCTTC.

V and J are TRBV18 and TRBJ2-5; the D is unclear. Trimming pared 0 bases from V and 5 bases from J, leaving 4 bases between. Germline-derived CDR1 and CDR2 are KGHSH and LQKENI. The CDR3 loop spans 12 amino acids. CDR3: CASSPPGETQYF. The CDR3 bases are TGTGCCAGCTCACCACCCGGGGAGACCCAGTACTTC.

This clone came up a few times. Sequence at one end of the junction differs from germline and may be a read error. The rearrangement uses TRBV7-2 and TRBJ2-7, with 10 bases lining up with TRBD1. This CDR3 spans 15 amino acids. Germline CDR1 and CDR2: SGHTA and FQGNSA. The CDR3 protein is CASSVAGQGGYEQYF. DNA of the CDR3: TGTGCCAGCAGCGTAGCCGGACAGGGGGGCTACGAGCAGTACTTC. Using reference TRBV7-2 and TRBJ2-7 for the parts outside the CDR3, the full variable domain is GAGVSQSPSNKVTEKGKDVELRCDPISGHTALYWYRQSLGQGLEFLIYFQGNSAPDKSGLPSDRFSAERTGGSVSTLTIQRTQQEDSAVYLCASSVAGQGGYEQYFGPGTRLTVT.

This clone came up once. This rearrangement joins TRBV13 to TRBJ2-3; D remains unclear. The CDR3 is 14 residues long. Trimming left V 6 bases short and J 2 bases short, with 12 bases between. Germline CDR1 reads PRHDT; CDR2 reads FYEKMQ (reference sequence). For the CDR3, the DNA is TGTGCCAGCAGACCCGGGTCCGTCACAGATACGCAGTATTTT. It encodes CASRPGSVTDTQYF. Combining the CDR3 with reference TRBV13 and TRBJ2-3 gives the whole variable domain AAGVIQSPRHLIKEKRETATLKCYPIPRHDTVYWYQQGPGQDPQFLISFYEKMQSDKGSIPDRFSAQQFSDYHSELNMSSLELGDSALYFCASRPGSVTDTQYFGPGTRLTVL.

The V and J genes are TRBV5-1 and TRBJ2-3; TRBD1 agrees at 8 bases. The CDR3 has 14 residues. Germline V gene sequence: CDR1 SGHRS, CDR2 YFSETQ. Trimming at V came to 5 bases and at J to 6 bases, leaving 8 bases not matched to a gene. CDR3 in amino acids: CASSVGQGLDTQYF. Written as DNA, the CDR3 is TGCGCCAGCAGTGTTGGACAGGGTCTTGATACGCAGTATTTT.